A single sample is the source of the 21 T cell receptor beta chains below, sequenced in a study of cytomegalovirus exposure and HLA in healthy donors. The PCR employed 60 Vbeta primers together with 13 Jbeta primers. This table comes from immunoSEQ multiplex PCR, and its TCRdb copy is limited to in-frame clones, with some not included. The sample includes a few hundred thousand clones, about 80% of them seen just once. Sequencing was carried out using PBMCs. These receptors originate from a man aged 35-49 years in good health and CMV-seronegative.

This clone was counted once. The chain employs TRBV18 and TRBJ2-3, with 15 bases matching TRBD2. Germline V gives CDR1 KGHSH, CDR2 LQKENI. The CDR3 sequence is 15 residues long. The V and J ends lost 5 bases and 7 bases, in that order; junction bases with no gene match: 4. The CDR3 here is CASSSGLAGGNTQYF. The CDR3 DNA is TGTGCCAGCTCATCCGGACTAGCGGGAGGGAATACGCAGTATTTT.

The chain has TRBV4-1 and TRBJ2-5; TRBD2 aligns across 13 bases. The CDR3 extends over 17 amino acids. CDR1 and CDR2 (germline): MGHRA, YSYEKL. The V and J ends lost 4 bases and 0 bases, in that order; junction bases with no gene match: 5. The CDR3 here is CASSLGTSGTNQETQYF. In DNA form, the CDR3 reads TGCGCCAGCAGCCTAGGGACTAGCGGGACAAACCAAGAGACCCAGTACTTC.

In this sample, this clone turned up a few times. The chain carries TRBV7-2 and TRBJ2-4; 12 nucleotides align to TRBD2. CDR1 is SGHTA and CDR2 is FQGNSA in the germline V gene. Trimming took 2 bases from V and 2 from J; bases not matched to a gene: 1. The CDR3 is made up of 16 amino acids. In DNA, the CDR3 is TGTGCCAGCAGCTTACTAGCGGGGGGGCCCAAAAACATTCAGTACTTC. Translating it yields CASSLLAGGPKNIQYF.

The rearrangement links TRBV7-9 to TRBJ2-7, with a weak D call TRBD2 (5 bases). Germline CDR1 and CDR2: SEHNR and FQNEAQ (reference sequence). The CDR3 loop spans 15 amino acids. Trimming shortened V by 5 bases and J by 2 bases, and 16 bases separated the two germline ends. CDR3 sequence reads: CASSRGSDFAYEQYF. The CDR3 bases are TGTGCCAGCAGCAGAGGGTCCGACTTCGCCTACGAGCAGTACTTC.

The rearrangement joins TRBV11-1 to TRBJ2-2, with 8 bases fitting TRBD1. Unmatched junction bases numbered 9, after V lost 1 base and J lost 2 bases. CDR3 size: 18 residues. Germline CDR1 is SGHAT and CDR2 is FQDESV (reference sequence). The CDR3 DNA follows: TGTGCCAGCAGCTTAGAATGGGTCGGACAGGGTAACACCGGGGAGCTGTTTTTT. This encodes CASSLEWVGQGNTGELFF.

This clone turned up a few times. The chain joins TRBV2 to TRBJ1-6; D possibly corresponds to TRBD1 (6 bases). Germline CDR1 SNHLY, CDR2 FYNNEI. Trimming shortened V by 5 bases and J by 5 bases, and 10 bases separated the two germline ends. This CDR3 region has 14 residues. CDR3 amino acids: CASSTTGNNSPLHF. CDR3 coding DNA: TGTGCCAGCAGTACCACAGGGAATAATTCACCCCTCCACTTT.

The V gene is TRBV27, the J gene TRBJ1-1, with 7 bases aligning to TRBD1. V gave up 6 bases and J gave up 8 bases; unmatched junction bases: 6. Germline assignment: CDR1 MNHEY and CDR2 SMNVEV (reference sequence). The CDR3 runs 12 residues. The DNA for the CDR3 is TGTGCCAGCAGAAACCGGGACAGAGAAGCTTTCTTT. Encoded protein: CASRNRDREAFF.

This clone has a single count. The V gene is TRBV27, the J gene TRBJ1-3; 7 bases are shared with TRBD1. This CDR3 has 15 residues. The germline CDR1 and CDR2 sequences are MNHEY and SMNVEV (reference sequence). The V and J ends lost 6 bases and 6 bases, in that order; junction bases with no gene match: 11. The CDR3 is CASSSLGGGENTIYF. CDR3 bases: TGTGCCAGCAGCTCCTTAGGAGGGGGCGAAAACACCATATATTTT.

The chain links TRBV5-1 to TRBJ1-1, with D hard to call. Germline-derived CDR1 and CDR2 are SGHRS and YFSETQ. This CDR3 spans 16 amino acids. The V and J ends lost 0 bases and 3 bases respectively, with 15 bases between them. CDR3 coding DNA: TGCGCCAGCAGCTTGGCCCGGGGTATACAGCACACTGAAGCTTTCTTT. Protein product: CASSLARGIQHTEAFF.

J is TRBJ1-1 and V is TRBV18, with D perhaps TRBD1 (5 bases). V was clipped by 6 bases and J by 1 base, with 12 bases between them. CDR3 length: 14 amino acids. The germline gives CDR1 KGHSH, CDR2 LQKENI. In nucleotides, the CDR3 is TGTGCCAGCTCCCCCGGCAGGGCGAACACTGAAGCTTTCTTT. It yields the protein CASSPGRANTEAFF.

The chain is built from TRBV15 and TRBJ1-2; D possibly corresponds to TRBD1 (6 bases). This CDR3 is built from 14 residues. Germline lookup yields CDR1 LNHNV and CDR2 YYDKDF (reference sequence). Between the trimmed V and J ends, which lost 1 base and 5 bases, there was a span of 11 bases. The CDR3 region is CATSRGTAPYGYTF. The CDR3 coding sequence is TGTGCCACCAGCAGAGGGACAGCCCCTTATGGCTACACCTTC.

This chain uses TRBV6-1 with TRBJ1-5, with 8 positions matching TRBD1. CDR3 length: 16 residues. Germline CDR1 and CDR2: MNHNS and SASEGT. The ends lost 2 bases at V and 10 bases at J; junction bases unmatched: 13. Here the CDR3 reads CASSESYTGGGLPQHF. The CDR3 DNA reads TGTGCCAGCAGTGAAAGTTATACAGGGGGAGGGTTACCCCAGCATTTT.

To note about this clone: Other DNA sequences in the same sample also yield this CDR3. The chain couples TRBV28 to TRBJ1-5; the match to TRBD1 covers 10 bases. The CDR3 is 16 residues long. J lost 3 bases, V lost 2 bases, and 4 bases had no gene match. Germline-derived CDR1 and CDR2 are MDHEN and SYDVKM. The CDR3 is CASSLSGTGVNQPQHF. The CDR3 bases are TGTGCCAGCAGTTTAAGTGGGACAGGGGTCAATCAGCCCCAGCATTTT.

This clone occurred a few times. The chain links TRBV5-1 to TRBJ2-7; the D is unclear. The CDR3 extends over 14 amino acids. V was clipped by 0 bases and J by 3 bases, with 10 bases between them. The germline CDR1 and CDR2 sequences are SGHRS and YFSETQ. The CDR3 region has the DNA TGCGCCAGCAGCTTGGTCGCGTCTAGCTACGAGCAGTACTTC. Translated: CASSLVASSYEQYF.

This chain links TRBV19 with TRBJ2-7; TRBD1 might be the D (6 bases). In germline, CDR1 is LNHDA, CDR2 SQIVND (reference sequence). Trimming took off 5 bases at V and 3 bases at J, with 17 bases between the two ends. The CDR3 has 15 residues. CDR3 protein: CASSPGFRGNYEQYF. The CDR3 nucleotides read TGTGCCAGTAGTCCAGGGTTTAGGGGGAACTACGAGCAGTACTTC.

The CDR3 is CASSQEMNTEAFF. The DNA of the CDR3 is TGTGCCAGCAGCCAAGAGATGAACACTGAAGCTTTCTTT. The gene calls are TRBV11-3 and TRBJ1-1, with D unresolved. Germline V gene lookup returns CDR1 SGHNT and CDR2 YENEEA. The CDR3 consists of 13 residues. V lost 5 bases to trimming and J lost 0 bases, with 7 bases between them.

The CDR3 DNA reads TGTGCCAGCAGCCTGGGGACAGGGGGGACTGGGGCCAACGTCCTGACTTTC. Translated, it gives CASSLGTGGTGANVLTF. The chain joins TRBV9 to TRBJ2-6, with 11 bases lining up with TRBD1. J lost 2 bases, V lost 4 bases, and 5 bases had no gene match. Germline V gene data show CDR1 as SGDLS and CDR2 as YYNGEE. This CDR3 is built from 17 residues.

The chain carries TRBV19 and TRBJ2-1; 9 positions agree with TRBD2. Germline lookup yields CDR1 LNHDA and CDR2 SQIVND (reference sequence). V lost 7 bases, J lost 0 bases, and 16 bases stayed unmatched. This CDR3 has 19 amino acids. The CDR3 nucleotides are TGTGCCAGTACCTCTAAGACTAGCGGATCATTTCGCTCCTACAATGAGCAGTTCTTC. This codes for CASTSKTSGSFRSYNEQFF.

This rearrangement joins TRBV27 to TRBJ2-5, with 8 bases aligning to TRBD1. V lost 5 bases to trimming and J lost 1 base; unmatched junction nucleotides: 3. Germline CDR1 reads MNHEY; CDR2 reads SMNVEV (reference sequence). The CDR3 is made up of 14 amino acids. The chain's CDR3 is CASSHTGGQETQYF. For the CDR3, the DNA is TGTGCCAGCAGTCACACAGGGGGCCAAGAGACCCAGTACTTC.

In its sample, this clone is medium-sized. The chain joins TRBV5-5 to TRBJ1-2; D may be TRBD1 (6 bases). Germline-derived CDR1 and CDR2 are SGHKS and YYEKEE (reference sequence). The CDR3 is 14 residues long. V was cut by 4 bases and J by 1 base, with 11 bases left in between. The CDR3: CASSDGQRNYGYTF. CDR3 coding DNA: TGTGCCAGCAGCGACGGACAGCGTAACTATGGCTACACCTTC.

The rearrangement joins TRBV2 to TRBJ1-3, with TRBD1 identical over 7 bases. Per germline, CDR1 SNHLY and CDR2 FYNNEI. This CDR3 contains 15 residues. The trim removed 7 bases at V and 0 bases at J, leaving 6 bases unmatched. CDR3 sequence (DNA): TGTGCCAGCAAATCAGGGGGTGTCTCTGGAAACACCATATATTTT. Protein: CASKSGGVSGNTIYF.